Presented here are 28 T cell receptor beta chains from one specimen sequenced in a study of vaccination and CD4 T cells after COVID-19. Sequencing of cultured CD4+ T cell DNA used the Oncomine TCR Beta short-read assay. TCRdb used MiXCR to reprocess the PCR reads, holding one entry per CDR3 protein. The sample contains around 10,000 distinct CDR3 sequences, about half of which appear only once. Treatment noted: approximately 10-day PBMC culture with coronavirus spike peptide pools or control peptides (ViraFEST assay). The antigens for these receptors are not known. The sequencing sample was made of CD4+ T cells from blood, cultured in vitro. The receptors stem from a human donor who had recovered from COVID-19.

The rearrangement links TRBV27 to TRBJ2-7, with 7 bases matching TRBD2. CDR1 and CDR2 from the germline V gene are MNHEY and SMNVEV (reference sequence). The CDR3 is 15 residues long. Unmatched junction bases numbered 6, after V lost 2 bases and J lost 2 bases. The CDR3 sequence is CASSLGSAGTYEQYF. CDR3 in DNA: TGTGCCAGCAGTTTAGGCTCAGCGGGGACCTACGAGCAGTACTTC.

This chain uses TRBV30 with TRBJ2-5; tentative D call: TRBD2 (5 bases). The CDR3 is made up of 16 amino acids. V gave up 2 bases and J gave up 5 bases, with 21 bases separating them. Germline V gene sequence: CDR1 GTSNPN, CDR2 SVGIG (reference sequence). The CDR3 region has the DNA TGTGCCTGGAGTCATTGGGTTTATGGAGGAGGTGAGACCCAGTACTTC. It yields the protein CAWSHWVYGGGETQYF.

The chain joins TRBV5-1 to TRBJ1-5, with D possibly matching TRBD1 (6 bases). Germline CDR1 reads SGHRS; CDR2 reads YFSETQ. V was clipped by 4 bases and J by 7 bases, with 12 bases between them. The CDR3 covers 13 residues. The CDR3 sequence: CASSAQGPQPQHF. The CDR3 region has the DNA TGCGCCAGCAGCGCACAGGGTCCCCAGCCCCAGCATTTT.

This rearrangement joins TRBV4-1 to TRBJ1-1; the D is unclear. The germline V gene has CDR1 MGHRA and CDR2 YSYEKL. The CDR3 is made up of 16 amino acids. The V end lost 2 bases, the J end lost 4 bases, and 17 bases lay between the germline ends. The CDR3 nucleotides are TGCGCCAGCAGCCAAATCAATCTGGTGTACGTCACTGAAGCTTTCTTT. This codes for CASSQINLVYVTEAFF.

The chain recombines TRBV20-1 with TRBJ1-5; TRBD1 matches 10 bases. J gave up 2 bases and V 6 bases, and 19 bases lay outside the gene matches. The CDR3 loop spans 19 amino acids. CDR1 is DFQATT, CDR2 SNEGSKA, per germline (reference sequence). The CDR3 protein is CSALQAETGGLLGNQPQHF. In nucleotides, the CDR3 is TGCAGTGCCCTTCAAGCCGAGACAGGGGGCCTGTTGGGCAATCAGCCCCAGCATTTT.

This chain connects TRBV11-2 to TRBJ2-3; D not certain. This CDR3 contains 15 residues. Germline V gene sequence: CDR1 SGHAT, CDR2 FQNNGV. The ends were cut back, 1 base at V and 2 bases at J, with 10 bases in the middle. Here the CDR3 reads CASSLVTGFTDTQYF. CDR3 nucleotide sequence: TGTGCCAGCAGCTTAGTGACTGGGTTCACAGATACGCAGTATTTT.

About this clonotype: One junction end disagrees with the germline gene, perhaps due to a read error. The rearrangement uses TRBV24-1 and TRBJ1-2, with TRBD1 as a possible D gene (6 bases). Germline-derived CDR1 and CDR2 are KGHDR and SFDVKD. This CDR3 is 13 amino acids long. The CDR3 protein is CATSDRRRDGYTF. The DNA of the CDR3 is TGTGCCACGAGTGACAGGCGTCGGGATGGCTACACCTTC.

This clonotype showed up just a few times. The rearrangement links TRBV7-6 to TRBJ1-5; perhaps TRBD1 as D (5 bases). Germline CDR1 and CDR2: SGHVS and FNYEAQ. Trimming stripped 0 bases from V and 5 bases from J, with 5 bases between. The CDR3 sequence is 13 residues long. CDR3 sequence (DNA): TGTGCCAGCAGCTTAGCGGGGGATCAGCCCCAGCATTTT. Protein product: CASSLAGDQPQHF.

This clonotype was detected only once. The gene calls are TRBV2 and TRBJ1-5; no clear D. Trimming took off 4 bases at V and 2 bases at J, with 9 bases between the two ends. This CDR3 comprises 14 residues. Germline-derived CDR1 and CDR2 are SNHLY and FYNNEI. CDR3 in DNA: TGTGCCAGCAGTGGAGGAAAGGGCAATCAGCCCCAGCATTTT. Its translation: CASSGGKGNQPQHF.

The gene calls are TRBV2 and TRBJ1-2; tentatively, D is TRBD1 (6 bases). This CDR3 contains 14 residues. The germline CDR1 and CDR2 sequences are SNHLY and FYNNEI. The V end was cut by 5 bases, the J end by 6 bases, with 16 bases between. The DNA for the CDR3 is TGTGCCAGCAGTTCTGGGGGCTTATCAAATGGCTACACCTTC. Protein: CASSSGGLSNGYTF.

The chain uses TRBV19 and TRBJ2-7, with 9 bases that match TRBD2. From germline, CDR1 is LNHDA and CDR2 SQIVND (reference sequence). This CDR3 contains 13 residues. J lost 3 bases, V lost 3 bases, and 0 bases had no gene match. CDR3 sequence: CASSISGSYEQYF. As DNA, the CDR3 is TGTGCCAGTAGTATTAGCGGGAGCTACGAGCAGTACTTC.

This clonotype was seen a single time. V gene TRBV5-4 combines with J gene TRBJ2-1; D remains unclear. Germline loops: CDR1 SGHNT, CDR2 YYREEE (reference sequence). V was shortened by 6 bases and J by 9 bases, with 16 bases between the two germline ends. The CDR3 spans 13 residues. The CDR3: CASNKPLGGEQFF. The CDR3 DNA follows: TGTGCCAGCAATAAACCACTGGGTGGTGAGCAGTTCTTC.

The chain has TRBV20-1 and TRBJ2-3; the D is unclear. V lost 0 bases, J lost 2 bases, and 12 bases lay in between. This CDR3 is built from 15 residues. Germline lookup yields CDR1 DFQATT and CDR2 SNEGSKA (reference sequence). The CDR3 DNA sequence: TGCAGTGCTAGAGATGTTGTAGGTTACACAGATACGCAGTATTTT. Translation: CSARDVVGYTDTQYF.

The chain is built from TRBV12-3 or TRBV12-4 and TRBJ2-1, with 10 bases lining up with TRBD1. V gave up 5 bases and J gave up 7 bases; unmatched junction bases: 11. CDR3 length equals 16 residues. The CDR3 here is CASSPAGTGVRNEQFF. In DNA form, the CDR3 reads TGTGCCAGCAGTCCAGCGGGGACAGGGGTAAGGAATGAGCAGTTCTTC.

This clonotype has only a few counts. V is TRBV7-8 and J is TRBJ2-5; 9 bases map to TRBD2. V dropped 1 base and J dropped 8; count of bases not matched to a gene: 8. CDR1 and CDR2 from the germline V gene are SGHVS and FQNEAQ. The CDR3 is 15 residues long. CDR3 amino acids: CASSLGLAGTTTQYF. In DNA, the CDR3 is TGTGCCAGCAGCTTAGGTCTAGCGGGGACGACTACCCAGTACTTC.

This clonotype has only a few counts. The genes are TRBV20-1 and TRBJ1-1; 8 bases fit TRBD1. CDR3 size: 11 residues. Germline trimming cut 7 bases from V and 14 bases from J; bases unmatched to any gene: 12. Germline values: CDR1 DFQATT, CDR2 SNEGSKA (reference sequence). DNA of the CDR3: TGCAGTGTGCCAGGGGGCCCGTCTTGCTTCTTT. It is translated as CSVPGGPSCFF.

This clonotype has only one observation. This chain connects TRBV19 to TRBJ1-1; no firm D call. CDR1 and CDR2 from the germline V gene are LNHDA and SQIVND (reference sequence). V was cut by 4 bases and J by 6 bases, with 6 bases left in between. The CDR3 consists of 11 residues. The CDR3 loop is CASSKYSEAFF. As DNA, the CDR3 is TGTGCCAGTAGTAAGTATTCTGAAGCTTTCTTT. The whole variable domain, filled in from reference TRBV19 and TRBJ1-1, reads DGGITQSPKYLFRKEGQNVTLSCEQNLNHDAMYWYRQDPGQGLRLIYYSQIVNDFQKGDIAEGYSVSREKKESFPLTVTSAQKNPTAFYLCASSKYSEAFFGQGTRLTVV.

A few counts support this clonotype. CDR3 DNA sequence: TGTGCCAGCAGCTTAGCTTGGGGACAGGGGTATGGCTACACCTTC. Amino acid sequence: CASSLAWGQGYGYTF. The V and J genes are TRBV7-6 and TRBJ1-2; 10 positions match TRBD1. This CDR3 region has 15 residues. From germline, CDR1 is SGHVS and CDR2 FNYEAQ. The J segment lost 5 bases and the V segment lost 0 bases, leaving 3 bases of the junction unmatched.

The rearrangement joins TRBV6-1 to TRBJ1-2, with D possibly matching TRBD1 (6 bases). The CDR3 is 14 amino acids. V was cut by 6 bases and J by 7 bases, with 18 bases left in between. Germline V gene sequence: CDR1 MNHNS, CDR2 SASEGT. CDR3 coding DNA: TGTGCCAGCAGGGTAGCGGGGGGCCAAGGTGGCTACACCTTC. Translating it yields CASRVAGGQGGYTF.

The chain is built from TRBV19 and TRBJ1-3; D unclear. V was shortened by 8 bases and J by 1 base, with 3 bases between the two germline ends. The germline CDR1 and CDR2 sequences are LNHDA and SQIVND (reference sequence). CDR3 length: 11 residues. CDR3 coding DNA: TGTGCCAGTCGATCTGGAAACACCATATATTTT. Translating it yields CASRSGNTIYF.

The gene calls are TRBV7-2 and TRBJ1-1, with unresolved D. V lost 2 bases and J lost 6, with 7 bases in between. Germline V lookup: CDR1 SGHTA, CDR2 FQGNSA. CDR3 length equals 12 residues. CDR3 amino acids: CASSLISAEAFF. The CDR3 region has the DNA TGTGCCAGCAGCTTAATCAGCGCTGAAGCTTTCTTT.

The gene calls are TRBV29-1 and TRBJ1-5, with D hard to call. V was clipped by 0 bases and J by 1 base, with 13 bases between them. This CDR3 is built from 16 residues. Germline loops: CDR1 SQVTM, CDR2 ANQGSEA. The CDR3 loop is CSVEDCLVVSNQPQHF. CDR3 sequence (DNA): TGCAGCGTTGAAGATTGTTTGGTAGTCAGCAATCAGCCCCAGCATTTT.

This chain uses TRBV20-1 with TRBJ1-1; 7 positions agree with TRBD1. Germline V gene sequence: CDR1 DFQATT, CDR2 SNEGSKA (reference sequence). CDR3 size: 13 residues. With 2 bases clipped from V and 1 base from J, the junction kept 1 base outside the gene matches. Here the CDR3 reads CSARRTGNTEAFF. In nucleotides, the CDR3 is TGCAGTGCTAGACGGACAGGGAACACTGAAGCTTTCTTT.

This clonotype has more than one count but fewer than ten. The J gene is TRBJ1-5, the V gene TRBV15; D gene unclear. The CDR3 has 12 residues. CDR1 LNHNV and CDR2 YYDKDF come from the germline V gene (reference sequence). The germline V and J ends were trimmed by 1 base and 4 bases, with 2 bases remaining between them. The CDR3: CATSRGNQPQHF. The CDR3 nucleotides read TGTGCCACCAGCAGAGGAAATCAGCCCCAGCATTTT.

The V call is TRBV25-1, the J call TRBJ1-2; D call uncertain. V lost 4 bases and J lost 4, with 10 bases in between. Germline CDR1 is MGHDK and CDR2 is SYGVNS. There are 13 residues in the CDR3. The CDR3 spells CASSGAGVYGYTF. Here the CDR3 DNA reads TGTGCCAGCAGTGGAGCTGGAGTCTATGGCTACACCTTC.

The rearrangement uses TRBV24-1 and TRBJ2-2, with D unresolved. The CDR3 consists of 14 residues. Between the trimmed V and J ends, which lost 8 bases and 5 bases, there was a span of 14 bases. Germline assignment: CDR1 KGHDR and CDR2 SFDVKD. CDR3 loop: CATKGTVATGELFF. The CDR3 bases are TGTGCCACCAAAGGCACAGTTGCAACCGGGGAGCTGTTTTTT.

This clonotype has only a few counts. This chain links TRBV19 with TRBJ1-1, with no clear D. The germline gives CDR1 LNHDA, CDR2 SQIVND (reference sequence). Trimming left V 6 bases short and J 4 bases short, with 9 bases between. This CDR3 comprises 12 residues. The chain's CDR3 is CASRASITEAFF. The CDR3, as DNA: TGTGCCAGTAGAGCCTCTATCACTGAAGCTTTCTTT.

This clonotype appeared a few times. The chain has TRBV6-5 and TRBJ1-1; D is perhaps TRBD1 (5 bases). This CDR3 is 14 amino acids long. Germline V CDR1 and CDR2: MNHEY, SVGAGI. Trimming took off 0 bases at V and 5 bases at J, with 10 bases between the two ends. The DNA for the CDR3 is TGTGCCAGCAGTTACTCGAACCGGGGGACTGAAGCTTTCTTT. It translates to CASSYSNRGTEAFF.